This T cell receptor (beta chain) was observed in a study of blood T cell repertoires in COVID-19. Overall study: Sites in the United States, Italy and Spain provided acute and convalescent COVID-19 samples.

The data were produced by immunoSEQ multiplex PCR, yet TCRdb's version contains in-frame clones alone and is incomplete. The sample has over 150,000 clones; approximately 91% are singletons. The CDR3 has 15 amino acids. The germline V gene has CDR1 LGHNT and CDR2 FRNRAP. J was trimmed by 4 bases and V by 6 bases; bases with no gene match: 9. The sequence came from a man younger than 30 with acute or convalescent COVID-19. Sequenced sample: peripheral blood. The rearrangement links TRBV12-5 to TRBJ2-3, with 8 positions matching TRBD1. CDR3 region: CASGADRGLPDTQYF. The CDR3 DNA follows: TGTGCTAGTGGGGCAGACAGGGGTTTGCCAGATACGCAGTATTTT.